Listed here is a single T cell receptor (beta chain). What it binds is unknown. These data belong to a study of T cell responses to AZD1222 COVID-19 vaccine. The repertoire was sequenced with immunoSEQ multiplex PCR; TCRdb's copy has only in-frame clones and lacks some. The data contain about 130,000 clones, more than 85% of them seen just once; the ten biggest clones take up more than 2.5%. Trimming cost V 2 bases and J 3 bases, with 8 bases left between them. Germline V gives CDR1 SGHTA, CDR2 FQGNSA. CDR3 length equals 14 residues. General study points: Vaccine-related CD4 TCRs covered spike, predominating at 160-218 and 743-854. At baseline, seropositivity was found in only five or six AZD1222 recipients. Clonal diversity was possibly underestimated; the donors were predominantly white British and more often female. When two AZD1222 doses had been given, Spike-specific TCR breadth and depth rose.

The receptor was isolated from an adult in good health. The chain recombines TRBV7-2 with TRBJ2-1; no clear D gene. The sequencing used peripheral blood, collected on day 0 of AZD1222 vaccination. The CDR3 DNA follows: TGTGCCAGCAGCTTAATGGCTAACTACAATGAGCAGTTCTTC. Protein: CASSLMANYNEQFF.